This TCR beta chain was retrieved from a study of response to subunit inactivated influenza vaccine. Study-level findings and limits: After each seasonal influenza vaccination, few new T cells are recruited, the authors suggested.

One entry per CDR3 protein results from TCRdb running MiXCR on the RT-PCR reads. Of hundreds of thousands of distinct CDR3 sequences in the sample, roughly 22% were seen once. In regard to this clonotype: What it binds is not known.

The CDR3 is 13 amino acids. V lost 7 bases to trimming and J lost 8 bases, with 17 bases between them. From germline, CDR1 is SNHLY and CDR2 FYNNEI. The specimen was PBMCs from blood, collected approximately 22 months after vaccination. This clonotype originated in a man aged 45 to 70 who received an inactivated influenza vaccine. V usage is TRBV2 and J usage is TRBJ1-1, with D unresolved. The CDR3 bases are TGTGCCAGCATTAAGGAGGTTCCAGAGGAAGCTTTCTTT. Translating gives CASIKEVPEEAFF.